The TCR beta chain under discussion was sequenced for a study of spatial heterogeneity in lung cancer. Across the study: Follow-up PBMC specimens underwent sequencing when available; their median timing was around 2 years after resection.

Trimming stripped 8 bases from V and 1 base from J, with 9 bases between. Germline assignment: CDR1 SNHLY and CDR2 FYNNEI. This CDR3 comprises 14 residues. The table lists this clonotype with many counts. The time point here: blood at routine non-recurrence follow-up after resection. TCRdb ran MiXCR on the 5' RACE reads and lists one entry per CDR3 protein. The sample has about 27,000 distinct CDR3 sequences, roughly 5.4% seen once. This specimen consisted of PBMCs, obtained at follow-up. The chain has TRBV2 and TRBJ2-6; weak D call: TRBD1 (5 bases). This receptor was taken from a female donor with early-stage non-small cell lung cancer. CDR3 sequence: CASRTMSGANVLTF. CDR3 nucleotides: TGTGCCAGCCGGACAATGTCTGGGGCCAACGTCCTGACTTTC.